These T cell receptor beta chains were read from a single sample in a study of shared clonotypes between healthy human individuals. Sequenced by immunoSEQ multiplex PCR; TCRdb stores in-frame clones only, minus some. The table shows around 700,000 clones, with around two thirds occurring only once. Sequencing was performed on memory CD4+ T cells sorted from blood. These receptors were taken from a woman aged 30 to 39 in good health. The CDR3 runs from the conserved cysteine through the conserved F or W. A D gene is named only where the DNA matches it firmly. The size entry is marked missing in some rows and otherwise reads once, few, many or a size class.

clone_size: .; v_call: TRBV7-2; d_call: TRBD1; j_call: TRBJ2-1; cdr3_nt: TGTGCCAGCAGCGCCCGACAGGGGGCTTCCTACAATGAGCAGTTCTTC; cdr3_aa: CASSARQGASYNEQFF
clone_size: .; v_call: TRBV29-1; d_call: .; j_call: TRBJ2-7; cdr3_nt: TGCAGCGTTGTAACCCCGGCACCCTACTACGAGCAGTACTTC; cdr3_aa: CSVVTPAPYYEQYF
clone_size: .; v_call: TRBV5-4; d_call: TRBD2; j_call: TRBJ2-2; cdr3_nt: TGTGCCAGCAGCTTGGGTAGCGGGAGTAGTGGGGAGCTGTTTTTT; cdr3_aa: CASSLGSGSSGELFF
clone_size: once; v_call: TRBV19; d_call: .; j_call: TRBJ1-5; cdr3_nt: TGTGCCAGTAGTACTCGGGGCACGGGGGGAAATCAGCCCCAGCATTTT; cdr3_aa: CASSTRGTGGNQPQHF
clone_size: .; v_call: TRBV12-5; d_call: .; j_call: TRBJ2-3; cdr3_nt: TGTGCTAGTGCCTTGTCGCCAGGGGACGGGACAGATACGCAGTATTTT; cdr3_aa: CASALSPGDGTDTQYF
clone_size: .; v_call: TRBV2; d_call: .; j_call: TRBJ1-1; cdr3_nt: TGTGCCAGCAGTGGAGACATACAGGGCACTGAAGCTTTCTTT; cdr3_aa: CASSGDIQGTEAFF
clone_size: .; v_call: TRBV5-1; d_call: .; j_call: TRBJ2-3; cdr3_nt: TGCGCCAGCAGCTTCGGGACCGTTGGGGATACGCAGTATTTT; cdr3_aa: CASSFGTVGDTQYF
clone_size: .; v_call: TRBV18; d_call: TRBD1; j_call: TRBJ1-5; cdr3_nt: TGTGCCAGCTCATGGGACAGCGGCAATCAGCCCCAGCATTTT; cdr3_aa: CASSWDSGNQPQHF
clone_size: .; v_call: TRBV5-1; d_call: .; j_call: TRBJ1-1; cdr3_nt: TGCGCCAGCAGCTTGGGACAGACGATTATGAACACTGAAGCTTTCTTT; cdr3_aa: CASSLGQTIMNTEAFF
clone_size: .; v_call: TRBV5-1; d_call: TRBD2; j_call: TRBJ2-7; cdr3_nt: TGCGCCAGCAGCTCCGGGACTAGCGGGAGGGCTTCTGAGCAGTACTTC; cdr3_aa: CASSSGTSGRASEQYF
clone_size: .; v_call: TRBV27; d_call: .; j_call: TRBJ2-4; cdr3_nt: TGTGCCAGCAGTTCCGGGTCGGGAAACATTCAGTACTTC; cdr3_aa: CASSSGSGNIQYF
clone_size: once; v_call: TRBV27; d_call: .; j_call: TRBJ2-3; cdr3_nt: TGTGCCAGCAGTACCCACTCCACAGATACGCAGTATTTT; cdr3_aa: CASSTHSTDTQYF
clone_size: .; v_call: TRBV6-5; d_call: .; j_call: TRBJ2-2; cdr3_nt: TGTGCCAGCAGGGAGAGGAGTAGGACCGGGGAGCTGTTTTTT; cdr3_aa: CASRERSRTGELFF
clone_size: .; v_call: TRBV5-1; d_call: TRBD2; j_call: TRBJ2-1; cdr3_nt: TGCGCCAGCAGCGACCTAACTAGCGGGAGTTTCTCTGAGCAGTTCTTC; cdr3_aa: CASSDLTSGSFSEQFF
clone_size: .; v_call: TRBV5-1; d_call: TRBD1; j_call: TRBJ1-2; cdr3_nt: TGCGCCAGCAGCTTGGGACAGGGCGTAGGGTATGGCTACACCTTC; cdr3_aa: CASSLGQGVGYGYTF
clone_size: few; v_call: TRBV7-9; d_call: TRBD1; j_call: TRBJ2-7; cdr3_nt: TGTGCCAGCAGTGATGGGGACAGATACTACGAGCAGTACTTC; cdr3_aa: CASSDGDRYYEQYF
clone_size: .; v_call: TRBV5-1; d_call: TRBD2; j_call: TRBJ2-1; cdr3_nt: TGCGCCAGCAGATTAGCGGGAGTATACAATGAGCAGTTCTTC; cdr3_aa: CASRLAGVYNEQFF
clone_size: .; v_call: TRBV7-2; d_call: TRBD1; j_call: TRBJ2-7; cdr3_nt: TGTGCCAGCAGCTTAGCGTTGACAGGGGGCTACGAGCAGTACTTC; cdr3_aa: CASSLALTGGYEQYF
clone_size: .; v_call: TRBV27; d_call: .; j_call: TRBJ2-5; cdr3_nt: TGTGCCGGGATAGAGACCCAGTACTTC; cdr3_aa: CAGIETQYF
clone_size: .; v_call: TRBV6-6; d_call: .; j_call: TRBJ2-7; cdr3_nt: TGTGCCAGCAGTTATCGAGCGGCCTACGAGCAGTACTTC; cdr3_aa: CASSYRAAYEQYF
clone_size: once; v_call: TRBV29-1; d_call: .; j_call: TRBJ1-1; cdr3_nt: TGCAGCGTTGAAGACAGGGGAAACACTGAAGCTTTCTTT; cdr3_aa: CSVEDRGNTEAFF
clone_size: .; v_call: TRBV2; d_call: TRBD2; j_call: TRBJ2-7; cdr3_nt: TGTGCCAGCAGTGAAGCCTTACTAGCGGGAGATGGTTTGAGCTCCTACGAGCAGTACTTC; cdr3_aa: CASSEALLAGDGLSSYEQYF
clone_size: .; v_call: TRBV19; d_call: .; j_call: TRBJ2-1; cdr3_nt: TGTGCCAGTAGTACTCAGGGCGGGGCAGGGGAGCAGTTCTTC; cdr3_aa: CASSTQGGAGEQFF
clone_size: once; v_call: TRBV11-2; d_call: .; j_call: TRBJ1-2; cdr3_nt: TGTGCCAGCAGCGCCGGTCCGGCCAGCTATGGCTACACCTTC; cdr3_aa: CASSAGPASYGYTF
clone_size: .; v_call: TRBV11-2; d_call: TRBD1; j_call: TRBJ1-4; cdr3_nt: TGTGCCAGCAGCTCCAGGGGGCAGGGGGAAGAAAAACTGTTTTTT; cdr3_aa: CASSSRGQGEEKLFF
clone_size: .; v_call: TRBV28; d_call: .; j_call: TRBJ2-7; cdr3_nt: TGTGCCAGCAGTCCCGGGGCGGCGCCCGCCTCCTACGAGCAGTACTTC; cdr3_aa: CASSPGAAPASYEQYF
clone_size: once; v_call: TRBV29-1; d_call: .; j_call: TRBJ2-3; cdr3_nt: TGCAGCGTTGTACAAGCACCTCACACAGATACGCAGTATTTT; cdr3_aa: CSVVQAPHTDTQYF
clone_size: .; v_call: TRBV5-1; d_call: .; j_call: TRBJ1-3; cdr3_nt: TGCGCCAGCAGCTTGGCAGCCTCTGGAAACACCATATATTTT; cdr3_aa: CASSLAASGNTIYF
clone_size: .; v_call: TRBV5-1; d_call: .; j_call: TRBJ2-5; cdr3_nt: TGCGCCAGCAGCTTCGTGGGGGAGGCGGAGACCCAGTACTTC; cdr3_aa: CASSFVGEAETQYF
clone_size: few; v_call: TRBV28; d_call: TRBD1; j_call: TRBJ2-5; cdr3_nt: TGTGCCAGCAATCCCCCACAGGGGGCGGGAGAGACCCAGTACTTC; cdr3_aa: CASNPPQGAGETQYF
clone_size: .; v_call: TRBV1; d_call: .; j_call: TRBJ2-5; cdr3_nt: TGCACCAGCAGCCAACTCCCTACGGGAGATCCCTTCCAAGAGACCCAGTACTTC; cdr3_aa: CTSSQLPTGDPFQETQYF
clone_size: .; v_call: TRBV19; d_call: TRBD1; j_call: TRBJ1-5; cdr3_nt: TGTGCCAGTATCCGACAGGGAGGGACTCAGCCCCAGCATTTT; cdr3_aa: CASIRQGGTQPQHF
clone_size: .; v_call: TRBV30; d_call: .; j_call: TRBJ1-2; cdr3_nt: TGTGCCTGGAGGGGGACAAACAGCTATGGCTACACCTTC; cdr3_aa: CAWRGTNSYGYTF
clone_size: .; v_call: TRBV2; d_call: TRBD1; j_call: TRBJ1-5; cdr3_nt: TGTGCCAGCACTGGTCGGGCAGGGGGCGATCAGCCCCAGCATTTT; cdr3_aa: CASTGRAGGDQPQHF
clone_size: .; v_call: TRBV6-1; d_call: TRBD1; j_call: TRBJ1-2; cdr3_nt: TGTGCCACCTCGACAGGGGGCAACTATGGCTACACCTTC; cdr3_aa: CATSTGGNYGYTF
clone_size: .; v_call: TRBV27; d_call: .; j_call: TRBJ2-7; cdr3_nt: TGTGCCAGCGGAAATTTGGGGCTACGCGAGCAGTACTTC; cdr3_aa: CASGNLGLREQYF
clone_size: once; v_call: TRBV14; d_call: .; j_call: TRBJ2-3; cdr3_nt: TGTGCCAGCAGCCAAGCGGGGCCATACACCGATACGCAGTATTTT; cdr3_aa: CASSQAGPYTDTQYF
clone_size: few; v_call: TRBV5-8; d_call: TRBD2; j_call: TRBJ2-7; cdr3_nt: TGTGCCAGCAGCTTGCGGCTAGCGGGATACGAGCAGTACTTC; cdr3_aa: CASSLRLAGYEQYF
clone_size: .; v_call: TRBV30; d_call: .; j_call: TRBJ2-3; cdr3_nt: TGTGCCTGGTGCAGGCTCAGCACAGATACGCAGTATTTT; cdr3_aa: CAWCRLSTDTQYF
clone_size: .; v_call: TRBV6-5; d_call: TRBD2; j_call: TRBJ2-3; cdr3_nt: TGTGCCAGCAGTCTAGCGGGAAGCACAGATACGCAGTATTTT; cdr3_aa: CASSLAGSTDTQYF
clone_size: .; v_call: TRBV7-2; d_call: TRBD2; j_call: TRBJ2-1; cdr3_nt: TGTGCCAGCAGCTTACTAGCGGGAGTCAGGAATGAGCAGTTCTTC; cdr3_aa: CASSLLAGVRNEQFF
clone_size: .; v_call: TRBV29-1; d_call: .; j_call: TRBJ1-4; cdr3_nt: TGCAGCGCTGAGACAGGCGCTAATGAAAAACTGTTTTTT; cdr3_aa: CSAETGANEKLFF
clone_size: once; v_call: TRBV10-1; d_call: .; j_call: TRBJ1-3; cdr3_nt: TGCGCCAGCTCGACAGGCTCTGGAAACACCATATATTTT; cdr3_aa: CASSTGSGNTIYF
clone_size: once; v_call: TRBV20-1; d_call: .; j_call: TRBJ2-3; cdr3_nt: TGCAGTGCCGAGAGCACAGATACGCAGTATTTT; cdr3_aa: CSAESTDTQYF
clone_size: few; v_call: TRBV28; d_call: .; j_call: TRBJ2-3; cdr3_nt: TGTGCCAGCATCAAAACAGGGTCCAGGACGAATACGCAGTATTTT; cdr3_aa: CASIKTGSRTNTQYF
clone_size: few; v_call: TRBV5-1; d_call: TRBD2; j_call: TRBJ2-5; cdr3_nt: TGCGCCAGCAGCCGCACACCCTCTAGCGGGAGGCAAGAGACCCAGTACTTC; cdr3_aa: CASSRTPSSGRQETQYF
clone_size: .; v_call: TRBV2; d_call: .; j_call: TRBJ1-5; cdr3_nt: TGTGCCAGCAGTGGAGGATCTGCGGTGGATCAGCCCCAGCATTTT; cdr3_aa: CASSGGSAVDQPQHF
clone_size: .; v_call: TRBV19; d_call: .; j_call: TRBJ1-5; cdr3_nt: TGTGCCAGTAGTATAGGGGATCAGAACTATAGCAATCAGCCCCAGCATTTT; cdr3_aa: CASSIGDQNYSNQPQHF
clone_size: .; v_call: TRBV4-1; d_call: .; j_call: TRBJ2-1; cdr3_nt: TGCGCCAGCAGCCTGAGCCCGATTAGCGCCAATGAGCAGTTCTTC; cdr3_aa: CASSLSPISANEQFF
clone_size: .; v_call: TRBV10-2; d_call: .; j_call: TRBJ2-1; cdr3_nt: TGCGCCAGCAGCGGGACGTTACTCGGGAATGAGCAGTTCTTC; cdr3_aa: CASSGTLLGNEQFF